A single sample is the source of the 11 T cell receptor beta chains below, sequenced in a study of T cell changes during pregnancy in multiple sclerosis. Here immunoSEQ multiplex PCR was the method, and the copy in TCRdb shows in-frame clones only, minus some. The sample has about 100,000 clones; about nine tenths are singletons. Sequenced material: peripheral blood, taken after pregnancy. The origin of the receptors is a female donor with multiple sclerosis, enrolled in a pregnancy study.

V and J are TRBV11-1 and TRBJ1-2; maybe TRBD1 (6 bases). Germline-derived CDR1 and CDR2 are SGHAT and FQDESV (reference sequence). This CDR3 is built from 15 residues. V was shortened by 5 bases and J by 4 bases, with 17 bases between the two germline ends. The CDR3 region is CASSPRGRDSYGYTF. The CDR3, as DNA: TGTGCCAGCAGCCCTAGGGGGAGGGACTCCTATGGCTACACCTTC. Full variable domain (remainder filled in from reference TRBV11-1 and TRBJ1-2): EAEVAQSPRYKITEKSQAVAFWCDPISGHATLYWYRQILGQGPELLVQFQDESVVDDSQLPKDRFSAERLKGVDSTLKIQPAELGDSAMYLCASSPRGRDSYGYTFGSGTRLTVV.

This chain joins TRBV9 and TRBJ2-5, with D possibly being TRBD1 (5 bases). Germline V lookup: CDR1 SGDLS, CDR2 YYNGEE. The length of the CDR3 is 13 residues. Trimming stripped 2 bases from V and 5 bases from J, with 10 bases between. The CDR3 DNA follows: TGTGCCAGCAGCGTCCAGGGTCGTGAGACCCAGTACTTC. Protein: CASSVQGRETQYF.

CDR3 protein: CASRPPGQGLVAGELFF. CDR3 nucleotides: TGTGCCAGTAGACCGCCGGGACAGGGTTTGGTGGCCGGGGAGCTGTTTTTT. This rearrangement joins TRBV19 to TRBJ2-2, with 9 bases that match TRBD1. V lost 6 bases to trimming and J lost 6 bases; unmatched junction nucleotides: 14. The CDR3 totals 17 residues. Looked up from germline, CDR1 is LNHDA and CDR2 is SQIVND (reference sequence).

The rearrangement uses TRBV7-9 and TRBJ1-2; D gene ambiguous. The CDR3 is 14 amino acids. Trimming shortened V by 3 bases and J by 8 bases, and 16 bases separated the two germline ends. Per germline, CDR1 SEHNR and CDR2 FQNEAQ (reference sequence). CDR3: CASSLTSTPSGYTF. In DNA, the CDR3 is TGTGCCAGCAGCTTGACATCTACTCCTTCGGGCTACACCTTC.

This clone was detected ten times or more. V gene TRBV28 combines with J gene TRBJ2-7; D is perhaps TRBD2 (6 bases). CDR1 and CDR2 from the germline V gene are MDHEN and SYDVKM. Trimming took 3 bases from V and 1 from J, leaving 7 bases between them. The CDR3 spans 13 residues. In DNA form, the CDR3 reads TGTGCCAGCAGTTTGGAGGGATCCTACGAGCAGTACTTC. The encoded protein is CASSLEGSYEQYF.

A single count supports this clone. The rearrangement joins TRBV30 to TRBJ2-3; possible D gene TRBD2, 7 bases. The CDR3 sequence is 15 residues long. V lost 3 bases to trimming and J lost 4 bases, with 17 bases between them. CDR1 and CDR2 from the germline V gene are GTSNPN and SVGIG (reference sequence). The CDR3 loop reads CAWRGGGGRSDTQYF. Here the CDR3 DNA reads TGTGCCTGGAGAGGAGGGGGGGGCAGGTCAGATACGCAGTATTTT.

The gene calls are TRBV16 and TRBJ2-3; 9 bases map to TRBD1. The CDR3 has 17 residues. Unmatched junction bases numbered 9, after V lost 3 bases and J lost 2 bases. CDR1 and CDR2 from the germline V gene are KGHSY and FQNENV. The CDR3 DNA reads as TGTGCCAGCAGCCAGTACCCGGGACAGGGATACACAGATACGCAGTATTTT. Translated: CASSQYPGQGYTDTQYF.

This clone appeared a single time. The CDR3 sequence is CSVREQVAEQYF. CDR3 sequence (DNA): TGCAGCGTTAGGGAACAGGTCGCCGAGCAGTACTTC. This sequence joins TRBV29-1 and TRBJ2-7; possibly TRBD1 for D (5 bases). Per germline, CDR1 SQVTM and CDR2 ANQGSEA. V dropped 5 bases and J dropped 6 bases, with 14 bases sitting between them. The CDR3 has 12 residues.

The chain is built from TRBV7-2 and TRBJ1-2; TRBD1 might be the D (6 bases). This CDR3 is built from 17 residues. Between the trimmed V and J ends, which lost 1 base and 6 bases, there was a span of 21 bases. CDR1 and CDR2 from the germline V gene are SGHTA and FQGNSA. The CDR3 DNA reads TGTGCCAGCAGCTTAGATTTCCCAAAGACAGGAAGCAATGGCTACACCTTC. Translated, it gives CASSLDFPKTGSNGYTF.

This chain uses TRBV27 with TRBJ2-1; D might be TRBD2 (6 bases). The CDR3 is made up of 15 amino acids. The germline CDR1 and CDR2 sequences are MNHEY and SMNVEV (reference sequence). V was clipped by 4 bases and J by 2 bases, with 12 bases between them. The CDR3 sequence: CASSSQRTTYNEQFF. CDR3 DNA: TGTGCCAGCAGTTCCCAGCGGACTACCTACAATGAGCAGTTCTTC.

This sequence joins TRBV5-1 and TRBJ2-1; D gene ambiguous. V lost 4 bases, J lost 2 bases, and 4 bases lay in between. The CDR3 runs 12 residues. Looked up from germline, CDR1 is SGHRS and CDR2 is YFSETQ. DNA for the CDR3: TGCGCCAGCAGCCTAGCCTACAATGAGCAGTTCTTC. Amino acids: CASSLAYNEQFF.